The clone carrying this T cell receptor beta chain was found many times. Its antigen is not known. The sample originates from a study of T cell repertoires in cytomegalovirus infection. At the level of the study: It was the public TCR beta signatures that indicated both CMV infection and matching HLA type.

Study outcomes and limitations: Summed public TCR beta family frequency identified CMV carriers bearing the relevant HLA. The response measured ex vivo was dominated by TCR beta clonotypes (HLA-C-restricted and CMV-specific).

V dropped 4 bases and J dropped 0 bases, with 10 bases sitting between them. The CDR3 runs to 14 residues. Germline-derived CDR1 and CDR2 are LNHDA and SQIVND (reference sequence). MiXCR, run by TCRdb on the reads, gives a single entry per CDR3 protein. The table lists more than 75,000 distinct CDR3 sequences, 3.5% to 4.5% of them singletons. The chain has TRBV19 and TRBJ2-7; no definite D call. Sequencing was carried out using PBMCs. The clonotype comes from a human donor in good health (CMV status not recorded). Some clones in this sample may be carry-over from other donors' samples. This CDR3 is CASSKASSSYEQYF. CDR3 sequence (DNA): TGTGCCAGTAGTAAAGCCTCGAGCTCCTACGAGCAGTACTTC.